This T cell receptor beta chain was found in a study of blood T cell repertoires in COVID-19. Generated by immunoSEQ multiplex PCR, the TCRdb table keeps only in-frame clones and is missing some. Seen here are fewer than 450,000 clones, 90% observed once, and the top ten hold 0.6%. Donors in Cohort 3 who had recovered were those with two negative PCRs, healthcare professional clearance, or resolution of their symptoms. The CDR3 runs to 16 residues. Germline CDR1 reads SGDLS; CDR2 reads YYNGEE. V was clipped by 4 bases and J by 0 bases, with 11 bases between them. The TCR originated in a young man who had recovered from COVID-19. Input material: PBMCs or T cells enriched from blood (not recorded which). V and J are TRBV9 and TRBJ2-6, with D unresolved. Here the CDR3 reads CASSPRIGSGANVLTF. The CDR3 region has the DNA TGTGCCAGCAGCCCCAGGATTGGCTCTGGGGCCAACGTCCTGACTTTC. Together with reference TRBV9 and TRBJ2-6, the CDR3 gives the full variable domain: DSGVTQTPKHLITATGQRVTLRCSPRSGDLSVYWYQQSLDQGLQFLIQYYNGEERAKGNILERFSAQQFPDLHSELNLSSLELGDSALYFCASSPRIGSGANVLTFGAGSRLTVL.